Listed below are T cell receptor beta chains from one sample, sequenced in a study of Ad26.COV2.S vaccination and SARS-CoV-2 variants. Repertoires were generated with immunoSEQ multiplex PCR, while TCRdb's copy carries only in-frame clones and drops some. The sample records roughly 510,000 clones, around 88% being singletons. Sequencing used peripheral blood, obtained in a trial of Ad26.COV2.S vaccine versus placebo. The receptors were sampled from a person between 18 and 65 years old who received the Ad26.COV2.S COVID-19 vaccine or a placebo. Both conserved end residues are part of each CDR3. Fields, in order: clone size, V gene, D gene, J gene, CDR3 protein, CDR3 DNA. The D gene is left open where the match is weak. Clone size appears in some rows only: once, few, many, or a class for an expanded clone.

clone_size: few
v_call: TRBV19
d_call: .
j_call: TRBJ1-1
cdr3_aa: CASSRSYGQSEAFF
cdr3_nt: TGTGCCAGTAGTCGGTCCTACGGACAGTCTGAAGCTTTCTTT

clone_size: .
v_call: TRBV28
d_call: TRBD1
j_call: TRBJ2-7
cdr3_aa: CASRRQGGPYEQYF
cdr3_nt: TGTGCCAGCAGGAGACAGGGGGGTCCCTACGAGCAGTACTTC

clone_size: .
v_call: TRBV7-9
d_call: .
j_call: TRBJ1-1
cdr3_aa: CASSRLQGEWMNTEAFF
cdr3_nt: TGTGCCAGCAGTCGGTTACAGGGAGAGTGGATGAACACTGAAGCTTTCTTT

clone_size: .
v_call: TRBV5-1
d_call: .
j_call: TRBJ2-6
cdr3_aa: CASSHLSSGANVLTF
cdr3_nt: TGCGCCAGCAGTCATCTCAGCTCTGGGGCCAACGTCCTGACTTTC

clone_size: .
v_call: TRBV9
d_call: TRBD1
j_call: TRBJ1-1
cdr3_aa: CASSAARDREMDYTEAFF
cdr3_nt: TGTGCCAGCAGCGCAGCCCGGGACAGGGAGATGGACTACACTGAAGCTTTCTTT

clone_size: .
v_call: TRBV3-1/TRBV3-2
d_call: .
j_call: TRBJ2-2
cdr3_aa: CASSRTGPNTGELFF
cdr3_nt: TGTGCCAGCAGCCGAACCGGGCCGAACACCGGGGAGCTGTTTTTT

clone_size: once
v_call: TRBV27
d_call: .
j_call: TRBJ2-7
cdr3_aa: CASSLVSGGNVHEQYF
cdr3_nt: TGTGCCAGCAGTTTAGTTTCAGGCGGGAACGTCCACGAGCAGTACTTC

clone_size: .
v_call: TRBV9
d_call: TRBD2
j_call: TRBJ2-5
cdr3_aa: CASSVAGGQETQYF
cdr3_nt: TGTGCCAGCAGCGTAGCGGGAGGTCAAGAGACCCAGTACTTC

clone_size: .
v_call: TRBV7-8
d_call: .
j_call: TRBJ2-1
cdr3_aa: CASSLTGRNSYNEQFF
cdr3_nt: TGTGCCAGCAGCTTAACGGGGCGAAACTCCTACAATGAGCAGTTCTTC

clone_size: .
v_call: TRBV28
d_call: .
j_call: TRBJ1-1
cdr3_aa: CASTNGPRGTEAFF
cdr3_nt: TGTGCCAGCACCAACGGCCCGAGGGGGACTGAAGCTTTCTTT

clone_size: .
v_call: TRBV5-1
d_call: TRBD1
j_call: TRBJ1-1
cdr3_aa: CASSTGGDQAFF
cdr3_nt: TGCGCCAGCAGTACAGGGGGCGACCAAGCTTTCTTT

clone_size: once
v_call: TRBV19
d_call: TRBD1
j_call: TRBJ1-1
cdr3_aa: CASTRLQGVSEAFF
cdr3_nt: TGTGCCAGTACTCGCCTACAGGGGGTTTCTGAAGCTTTCTTT

clone_size: .
v_call: TRBV24-1
d_call: .
j_call: TRBJ2-2
cdr3_aa: CATSDPRRVAGELFF
cdr3_nt: TGTGCCACCAGTGATCCACGACGGGTAGCTGGGGAGCTGTTTTTT

clone_size: .
v_call: TRBV10-3
d_call: TRBD2
j_call: TRBJ2-2
cdr3_aa: CAISGTSGRAVTGELFF
cdr3_nt: TGTGCCATCAGTGGGACTAGCGGGAGGGCCGTCACCGGGGAGCTGTTTTTT

clone_size: .
v_call: TRBV20-1
d_call: .
j_call: TRBJ1-5
cdr3_aa: CSAREGQPQHF
cdr3_nt: TGCAGTGCTAGAGAGGGTCAGCCCCAGCATTTT

clone_size: .
v_call: TRBV7-8
d_call: TRBD2
j_call: TRBJ2-7
cdr3_aa: CASSLWTQREIYEQYF
cdr3_nt: TGTGCCAGCAGCCTGTGGACTCAGCGGGAGATCTACGAGCAGTACTTC

clone_size: once
v_call: TRBV18
d_call: .
j_call: TRBJ2-4
cdr3_aa: CASSPQGYLDKNIQYF
cdr3_nt: TGTGCCAGCTCACCACAAGGGTATTTAGACAAAAACATTCAGTACTTC

clone_size: .
v_call: TRBV6-5
d_call: TRBD1
j_call: TRBJ2-5
cdr3_aa: CASSYGDRGLGETQYF
cdr3_nt: TGTGCCAGCAGTTACGGCGACAGGGGGCTAGGGGAGACCCAGTACTTC

clone_size: .
v_call: TRBV7-2
d_call: TRBD2
j_call: TRBJ2-7
cdr3_aa: CASSLRGLAGGKVYEQYF
cdr3_nt: TGTGCCAGCAGCTTAAGGGGACTAGCGGGAGGGAAGGTCTACGAGCAGTACTTC

clone_size: .
v_call: TRBV30
d_call: .
j_call: TRBJ1-6
cdr3_aa: CAWKSGNSPLHF
cdr3_nt: TGTGCCTGGAAATCTGGGAATTCACCCCTCCACTTT

clone_size: .
v_call: TRBV6-2/TRBV6-3
d_call: .
j_call: TRBJ1-5
cdr3_aa: CASSSPTFERDENQPQHF
cdr3_nt: TGTGCCAGCAGTTCCCCGACGTTCGAAAGGGATGAGAATCAGCCCCAGCATTTT

clone_size: .
v_call: TRBV14
d_call: .
j_call: TRBJ1-1
cdr3_aa: CASSQDLVTTEAFF
cdr3_nt: TGTGCCAGCAGCCAAGATCTTGTGACCACTGAAGCTTTCTTT

clone_size: .
v_call: TRBV7-2
d_call: .
j_call: TRBJ1-2
cdr3_aa: CASSSDRVGGYTF
cdr3_nt: TGTGCCAGCAGCTCGGACAGAGTGGGTGGCTACACCTTC

clone_size: once
v_call: TRBV7-8
d_call: TRBD2
j_call: TRBJ2-3
cdr3_aa: CASSWVWGGDTQYF
cdr3_nt: TGTGCCAGCAGCTGGGTGTGGGGGGGGGATACGCAGTATTTT

clone_size: .
v_call: TRBV11-3
d_call: .
j_call: TRBJ2-1
cdr3_aa: CASSLNFYNEQFF
cdr3_nt: TGTGCCAGCAGCTTAAACTTCTACAATGAGCAGTTCTTC